These T cell receptor beta chains were read from a single sample in a study of early T cells in non-severe SARS-CoV-2 infection. TCRdb re-derived calls from the 5' RACE reads in MiXCR, one entry per CDR3 protein. The sample contains about 76,000 distinct CDR3 sequences, over 9% of which appear only once. The material sequenced was whole blood. The receptors stem from an adult who was a healthcare worker with PCR-confirmed SARS-CoV-2 infection or an uninfected control (not recorded which). Both conserved end residues are part of each CDR3. Fields, in order: J gene, V gene, CDR3 protein.

j_gene: TRBJ2-7; v_gene: TRBV2; CDR3aa: CASSDRRYEQYF
j_gene: TRBJ1-1; v_gene: TRBV29-1; CDR3aa: CSVAQGGTEAFF
j_gene: TRBJ1-5; v_gene: TRBV4-1; CDR3aa: CASSLPARGSNQPQHF
j_gene: TRBJ2-3; v_gene: TRBV14; CDR3aa: CASSLVGGPPDTQYF
j_gene: TRBJ1-3; v_gene: TRBV12-5; CDR3aa: CASAIVGTIYF
j_gene: TRBJ2-7; v_gene: TRBV18; CDR3aa: CASSPYGGLTYEQYF
j_gene: TRBJ1-4; v_gene: TRBV29-1; CDR3aa: CSVEDDEKLFF
j_gene: TRBJ2-7; v_gene: TRBV6-2/TRBV6-3; CDR3aa: CASSYSNPRVYEQYF
j_gene: TRBJ1-1; v_gene: TRBV29-1; CDR3aa: CSVEEGVSEAFF
j_gene: TRBJ2-3; v_gene: TRBV6-5; CDR3aa: CASRIDRVEDTQYF
j_gene: TRBJ1-2; v_gene: TRBV11-2; CDR3aa: CASSLSDRPYGYTF
j_gene: TRBJ2-3; v_gene: TRBV5-5; CDR3aa: CASSFPGRGGTDTQYF
j_gene: TRBJ2-7; v_gene: TRBV2; CDR3aa: CASSPRPGQGYEQYF
j_gene: TRBJ2-1; v_gene: TRBV9; CDR3aa: CASSVVGGAHNEQFF
j_gene: TRBJ2-7; v_gene: TRBV6-6; CDR3aa: CASSPPWRPYEQYF
j_gene: TRBJ1-5; v_gene: TRBV19; CDR3aa: CASSRRQVGYSNQPQHF
j_gene: TRBJ2-3; v_gene: TRBV2; CDR3aa: CASSEVGVDTQYF
j_gene: TRBJ2-2; v_gene: TRBV29-1; CDR3aa: CSVEEDGELFF
j_gene: TRBJ2-3; v_gene: TRBV7-3; CDR3aa: CASSPEGGPDTQYF
j_gene: TRBJ2-1; v_gene: TRBV7-3; CDR3aa: CASSLGGPGDEQFF
j_gene: TRBJ2-7; v_gene: TRBV4-2; CDR3aa: CASSQDRYEQYF
j_gene: TRBJ2-5; v_gene: TRBV6-2/TRBV6-3; CDR3aa: CASSYLGGEETQYF
j_gene: TRBJ1-2; v_gene: TRBV20-1; CDR3aa: CSAAEAPNYGYTF
j_gene: TRBJ1-2; v_gene: TRBV7-2; CDR3aa: CASSLVGTGEGYGYTF
j_gene: TRBJ1-6; v_gene: TRBV4-2; CDR3aa: CASSWTGRDKDNSPLHF
j_gene: TRBJ1-3; v_gene: TRBV11-2; CDR3aa: CASRLTTGAENTIYF
j_gene: TRBJ1-5; v_gene: TRBV5-1; CDR3aa: CASSPRGQGRGQPQHF